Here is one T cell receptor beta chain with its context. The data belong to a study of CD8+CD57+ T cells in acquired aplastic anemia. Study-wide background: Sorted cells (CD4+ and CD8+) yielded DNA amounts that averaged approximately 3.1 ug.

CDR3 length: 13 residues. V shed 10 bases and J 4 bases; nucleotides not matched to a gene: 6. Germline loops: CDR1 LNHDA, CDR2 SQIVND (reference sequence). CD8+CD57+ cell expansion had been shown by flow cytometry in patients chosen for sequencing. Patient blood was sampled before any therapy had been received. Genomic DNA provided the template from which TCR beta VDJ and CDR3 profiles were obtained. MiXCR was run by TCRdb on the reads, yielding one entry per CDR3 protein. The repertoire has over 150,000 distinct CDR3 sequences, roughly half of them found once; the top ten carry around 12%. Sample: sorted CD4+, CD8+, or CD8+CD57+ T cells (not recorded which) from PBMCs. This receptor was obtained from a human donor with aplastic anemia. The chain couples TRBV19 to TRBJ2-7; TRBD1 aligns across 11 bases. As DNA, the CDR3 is TGTGCCACCGCGAGGGACAGGGGGTACGAGCAGTACTTC. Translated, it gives CATARDRGYEQYF. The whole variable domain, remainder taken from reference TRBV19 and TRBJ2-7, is DGGITQSPKYLFRKEGQNVTLSCEQNLNHDAMYWYRQDPGQGLRLIYYSQIVNDFQKGDIAEGYSVSREKKESFPLTVTSAQKNPTAFYLCATARDRGYEQYFGPGTRLTVT.